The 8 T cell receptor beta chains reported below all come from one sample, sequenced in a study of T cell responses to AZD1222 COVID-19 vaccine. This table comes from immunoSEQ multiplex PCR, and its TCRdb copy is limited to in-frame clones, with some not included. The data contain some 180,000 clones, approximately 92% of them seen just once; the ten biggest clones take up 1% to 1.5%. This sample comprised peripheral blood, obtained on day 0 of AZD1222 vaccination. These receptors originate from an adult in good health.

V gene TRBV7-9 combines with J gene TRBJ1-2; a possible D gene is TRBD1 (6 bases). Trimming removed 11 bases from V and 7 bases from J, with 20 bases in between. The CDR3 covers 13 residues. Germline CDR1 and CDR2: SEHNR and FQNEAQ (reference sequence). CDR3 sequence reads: CASGIDRRGGYTF. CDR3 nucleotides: TGTGCCTCCGGCATTGACAGGAGGGGTGGCTACACCTTC. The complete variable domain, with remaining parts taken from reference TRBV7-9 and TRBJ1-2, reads DTGVSQNPRHKITKRGQNVTFRCDPISEHNRLYWYRQTLGQGPEFLTYFQNEAQLEKSRLLSDRFSAERPKGSFSTLEIQRTEQGDSAMYLCASGIDRRGGYTFGSGTRLTVV.

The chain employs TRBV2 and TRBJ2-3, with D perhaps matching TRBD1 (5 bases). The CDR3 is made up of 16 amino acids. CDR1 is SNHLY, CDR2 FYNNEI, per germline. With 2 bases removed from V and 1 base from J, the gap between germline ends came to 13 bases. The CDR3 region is CASSESAGPRTDTQYF. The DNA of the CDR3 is TGTGCCAGCAGTGAATCGGCAGGGCCACGCACAGATACGCAGTATTTT.

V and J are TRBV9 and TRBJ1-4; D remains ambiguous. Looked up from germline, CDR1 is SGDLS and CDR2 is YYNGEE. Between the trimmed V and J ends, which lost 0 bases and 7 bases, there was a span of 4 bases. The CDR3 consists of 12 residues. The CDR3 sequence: CASSVGSEKLFF. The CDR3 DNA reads TGTGCCAGCAGCGTAGGGAGTGAAAAACTGTTTTTT.

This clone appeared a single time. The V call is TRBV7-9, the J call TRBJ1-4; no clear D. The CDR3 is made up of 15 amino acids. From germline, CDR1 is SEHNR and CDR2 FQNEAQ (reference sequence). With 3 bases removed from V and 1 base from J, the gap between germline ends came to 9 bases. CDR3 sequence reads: CASSFGVETNEKLFF. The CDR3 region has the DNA TGTGCCAGCAGCTTCGGTGTGGAAACTAATGAAAAACTGTTTTTT.

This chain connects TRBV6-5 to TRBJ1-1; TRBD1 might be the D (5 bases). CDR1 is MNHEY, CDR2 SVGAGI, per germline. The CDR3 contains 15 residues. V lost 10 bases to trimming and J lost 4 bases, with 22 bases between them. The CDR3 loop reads CATVTPNRGGTEAFF. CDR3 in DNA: TGTGCCACCGTAACCCCCAATCGGGGGGGCACTGAAGCTTTCTTT.

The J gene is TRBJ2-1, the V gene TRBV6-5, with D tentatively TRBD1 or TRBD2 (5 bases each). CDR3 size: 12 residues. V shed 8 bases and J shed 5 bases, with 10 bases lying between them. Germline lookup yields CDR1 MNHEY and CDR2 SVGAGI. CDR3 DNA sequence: TGTGCCAGCGGGGGTAGGGACAATGAGCAGTTCTTC. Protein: CASGGRDNEQFF.

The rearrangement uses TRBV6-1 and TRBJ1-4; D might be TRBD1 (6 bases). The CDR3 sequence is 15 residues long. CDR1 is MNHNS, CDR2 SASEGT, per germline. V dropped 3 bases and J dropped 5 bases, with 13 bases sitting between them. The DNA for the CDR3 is TGTGCCAGCAGTGACGAGGACAGCCTAAATGAAAAACTGTTTTTT. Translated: CASSDEDSLNEKLFF.

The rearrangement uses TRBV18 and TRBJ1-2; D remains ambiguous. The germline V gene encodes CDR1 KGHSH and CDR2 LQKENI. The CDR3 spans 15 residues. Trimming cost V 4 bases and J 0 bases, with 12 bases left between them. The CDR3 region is CASSRVDRANYGYTF. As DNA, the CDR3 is TGTGCCAGCTCACGAGTTGACCGAGCTAACTATGGCTACACCTTC.